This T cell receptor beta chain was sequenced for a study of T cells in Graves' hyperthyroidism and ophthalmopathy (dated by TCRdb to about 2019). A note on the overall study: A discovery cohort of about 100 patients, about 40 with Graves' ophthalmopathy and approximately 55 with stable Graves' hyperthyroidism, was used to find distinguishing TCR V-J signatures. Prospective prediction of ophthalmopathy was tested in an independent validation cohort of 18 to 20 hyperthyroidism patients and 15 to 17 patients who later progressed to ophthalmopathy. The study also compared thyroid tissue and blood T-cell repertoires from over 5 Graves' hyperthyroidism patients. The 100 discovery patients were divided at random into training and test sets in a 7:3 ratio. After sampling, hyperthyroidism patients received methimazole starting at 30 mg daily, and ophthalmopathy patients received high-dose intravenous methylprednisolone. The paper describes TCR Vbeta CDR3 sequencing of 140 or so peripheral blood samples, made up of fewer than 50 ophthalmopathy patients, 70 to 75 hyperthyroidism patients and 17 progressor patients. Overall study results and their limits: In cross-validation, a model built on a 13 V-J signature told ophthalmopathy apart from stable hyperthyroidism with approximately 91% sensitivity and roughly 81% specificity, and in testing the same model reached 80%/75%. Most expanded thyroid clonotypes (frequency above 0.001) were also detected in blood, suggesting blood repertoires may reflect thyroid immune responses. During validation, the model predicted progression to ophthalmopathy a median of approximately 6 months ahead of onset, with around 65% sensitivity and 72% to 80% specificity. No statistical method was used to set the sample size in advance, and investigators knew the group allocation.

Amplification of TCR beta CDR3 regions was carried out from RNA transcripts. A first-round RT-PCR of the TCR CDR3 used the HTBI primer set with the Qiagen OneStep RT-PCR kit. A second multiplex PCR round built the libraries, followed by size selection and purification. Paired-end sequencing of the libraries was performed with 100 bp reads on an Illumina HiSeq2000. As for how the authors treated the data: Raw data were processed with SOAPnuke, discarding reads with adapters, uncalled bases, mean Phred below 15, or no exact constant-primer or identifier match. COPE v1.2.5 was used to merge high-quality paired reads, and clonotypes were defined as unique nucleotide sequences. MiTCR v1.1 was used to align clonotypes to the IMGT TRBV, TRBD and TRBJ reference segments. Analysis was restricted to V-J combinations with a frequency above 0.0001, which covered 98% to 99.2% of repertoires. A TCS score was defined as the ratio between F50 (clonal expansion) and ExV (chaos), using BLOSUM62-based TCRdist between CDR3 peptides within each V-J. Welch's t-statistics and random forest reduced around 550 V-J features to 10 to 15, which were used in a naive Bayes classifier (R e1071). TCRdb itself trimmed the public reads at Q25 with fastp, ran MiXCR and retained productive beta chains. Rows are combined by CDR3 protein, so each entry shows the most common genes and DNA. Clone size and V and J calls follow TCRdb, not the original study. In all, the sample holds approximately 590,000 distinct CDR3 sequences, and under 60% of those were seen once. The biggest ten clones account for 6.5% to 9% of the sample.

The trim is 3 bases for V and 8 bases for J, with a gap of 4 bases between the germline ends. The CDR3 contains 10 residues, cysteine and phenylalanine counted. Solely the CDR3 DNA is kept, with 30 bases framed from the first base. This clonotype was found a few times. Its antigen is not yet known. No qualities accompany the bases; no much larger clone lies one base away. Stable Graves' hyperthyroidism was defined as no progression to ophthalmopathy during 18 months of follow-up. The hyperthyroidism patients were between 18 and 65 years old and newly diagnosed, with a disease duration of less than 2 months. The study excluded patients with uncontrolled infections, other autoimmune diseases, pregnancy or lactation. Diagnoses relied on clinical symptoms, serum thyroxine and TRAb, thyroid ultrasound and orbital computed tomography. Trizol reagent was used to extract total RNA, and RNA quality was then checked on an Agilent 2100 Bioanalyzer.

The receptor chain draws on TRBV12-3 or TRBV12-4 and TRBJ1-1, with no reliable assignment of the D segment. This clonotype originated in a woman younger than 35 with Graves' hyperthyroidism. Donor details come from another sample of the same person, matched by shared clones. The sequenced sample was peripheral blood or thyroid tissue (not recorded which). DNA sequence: TGTGCCAGCAGTTTCGAGGAAGCTTTCTTT. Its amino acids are CASSFEEAFF.